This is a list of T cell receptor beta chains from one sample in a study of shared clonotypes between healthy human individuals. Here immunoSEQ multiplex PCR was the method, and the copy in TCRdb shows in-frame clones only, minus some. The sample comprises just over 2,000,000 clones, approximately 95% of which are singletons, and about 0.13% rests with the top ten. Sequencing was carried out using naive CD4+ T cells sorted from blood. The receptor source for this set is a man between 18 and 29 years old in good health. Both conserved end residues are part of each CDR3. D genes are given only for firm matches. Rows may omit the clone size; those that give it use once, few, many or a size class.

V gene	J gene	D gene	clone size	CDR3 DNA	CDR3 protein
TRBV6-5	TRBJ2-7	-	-	TGTGCCAGCAGTTCCAGCTATAAGATCTACGAGCAGTACTTC	CASSSSYKIYEQYF
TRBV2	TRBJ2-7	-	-	TGTGCCAGCAGTTTAGGGCAGGGGTACAACTACGAGCAGTACTTC	CASSLGQGYNYEQYF
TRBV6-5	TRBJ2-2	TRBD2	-	TGTGCCAGCAGCCGGGGGGGCCAGGCGGAGCTGTTTTTT	CASSRGGQAELFF
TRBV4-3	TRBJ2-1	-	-	TGCGCCAGCAGCCGGGACTTCCATTCCTACAATGAGCAGTTCTTC	CASSRDFHSYNEQFF
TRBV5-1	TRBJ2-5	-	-	TGCGCCAGCAGACTAGCTTTAGAGACCCAGTACTTC	CASRLALETQYF
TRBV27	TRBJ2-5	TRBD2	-	TGTGCCAGCAGTTTATCTCTAGCGGGAGCGGAGACCCAGTACTTC	CASSLSLAGAETQYF
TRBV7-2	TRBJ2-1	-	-	TGTGCCAGCAGCTTAGATGCCGCGGGCGATCAGTTCTTC	CASSLDAAGDQFF
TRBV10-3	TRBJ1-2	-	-	TGTGCCATCAGTGACGACGGGACGGGCAACTATGGCTACACCTTC	CAISDDGTGNYGYTF
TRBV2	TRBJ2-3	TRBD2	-	TGTGCCAGCAGGGCCTTGGGGGGGATTAGGACAGATACGCAGTATTTT	CASRALGGIRTDTQYF
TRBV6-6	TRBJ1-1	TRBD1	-	TGTGCCAGCAGGGAGGGGGCGTTGAACACTGAAGCTTTCTTT	CASREGALNTEAFF
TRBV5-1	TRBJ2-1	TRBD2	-	TGCGCCAGCAGCCTTCCCGGGACTAGCGGTGCTGAGCAGTTCTTC	CASSLPGTSGAEQFF
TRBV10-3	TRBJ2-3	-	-	TGTGCCGTCCGAGGAACCTACACAGATACGCAGTATTTT	CAVRGTYTDTQYF
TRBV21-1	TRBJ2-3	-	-	TGTGCCAGCACCCTCCTCGGACTCTCTTATACGCAGTATTTT	CASTLLGLSYTQYF
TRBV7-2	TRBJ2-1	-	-	TGTGCCAGCAGCCCCACGTTCGGGGCCTACAATGAGCAGTTCTTC	CASSPTFGAYNEQFF
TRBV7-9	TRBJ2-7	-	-	TGTGCCAGCAAATACGGGACAGCGGGCCACGAGCAGTACTTC	CASKYGTAGHEQYF
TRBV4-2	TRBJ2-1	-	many	TGTGCCAGCAGCCAGGAGGAACAGGGTTACAATGAGCAGTTCTTC	CASSQEEQGYNEQFF
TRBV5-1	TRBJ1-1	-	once	TGCGCCAGCAGCCCGGGGACGGTCTACACTGAAGCTTTCTTT	CASSPGTVYTEAFF
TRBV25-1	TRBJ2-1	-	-	TGTGCCAGCAGTGAGGGGTCATTGAATGAGCAGTTCTTC	CASSEGSLNEQFF
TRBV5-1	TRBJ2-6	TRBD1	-	TGCGCCAGCCAAGGGCCGGGACAGGCCGGCTCTGGGGCCAACGTCCTGACTTTC	CASQGPGQAGSGANVLTF
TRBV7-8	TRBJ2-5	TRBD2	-	TGTGCCAGCAGCCGTGGACTAGCAGAAGAGACCCAGTACTTC	CASSRGLAEETQYF
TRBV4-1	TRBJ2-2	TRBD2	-	TGCGCCAGCAGCCAAGATGGTCTAGCGGGGATCGGGGAGCTGTTTTTT	CASSQDGLAGIGELFF
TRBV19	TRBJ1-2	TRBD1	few	TGTGCCAGTAGCCGGACAGGGAGGGTTGGCTACACCTTC	CASSRTGRVGYTF
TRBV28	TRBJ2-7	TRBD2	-	TGTGCCAGCCCGCCTAGCGGGGGCCGGAGCTCCTACGAGCAGTACTTC	CASPPSGGRSSYEQYF
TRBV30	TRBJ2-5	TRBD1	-	TGTGCCTGGAAAGGGGGCGGGGAGACCCAGTACTTC	CAWKGGGETQYF
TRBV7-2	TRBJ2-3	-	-	TGTGCCAGCAGCGCCATTGGCGGGTACACAGATACGCAGTATTTT	CASSAIGGYTDTQYF
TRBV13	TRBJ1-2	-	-	TGTGCCAGCAGCCAGGGAAAGACTTCTTATGGCTACACCTTC	CASSQGKTSYGYTF
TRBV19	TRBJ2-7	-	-	TGTGCCAGTAGTATACAGGAGACCTACGAGCAGTACTTC	CASSIQETYEQYF
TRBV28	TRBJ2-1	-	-	TGTGCCAGCAGTTTAAAGGGTGGCTCCTACAATGAGCAGTTCTTC	CASSLKGGSYNEQFF
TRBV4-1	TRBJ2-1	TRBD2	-	TGCGCCAGCAGAGTATCTTTTCCGGGCGGGAGGGCCCCTAGGGAGCAGTTCTTC	CASRVSFPGGRAPREQFF